This TCR beta chain was found in a study of T cells in localized non-small cell lung cancer. The table came from immunoSEQ multiplex PCR; TCRdb's copy has only in-frame clones and leaves some out. Here the sample spans 2,200 or so clones, roughly 25% being singletons. V dropped 4 bases and J dropped 10; count of bases not matched to a gene: 15. Germline V CDR1 and CDR2: SGHNT, YENEEA. The CDR3 has 16 residues. The TCR comes from a woman aged 40-75 years with stage III squamous cell lung carcinoma. Sequencing used lung tumor tissue, obtained before any cancer treatment. This rearrangement joins TRBV11-3 to TRBJ2-1, with 8 bases matching TRBD2. CDR3 nucleotide sequence: TGTGCCAGCAGCTCAACTTTAGCGGGGAATCGATACGAGCAGTTCTTC. Its translation: CASSSTLAGNRYEQFF. The full variable domain, in which reference TRBV11-3 and TRBJ2-1 provide the parts outside the CDR3, is EAGVVQSPRYKIIEKKQPVAFWCNPISGHNTLYWYLQNLGQGPELLIRYENEEAVDDSQLPKDRFSAERLKGVDSTLKIQPAELGDSAVYLCASSSTLAGNRYEQFFGPGTRLTVL.